This T cell receptor (beta chain) derives from a study of Graves' ophthalmopathy and Graves' hyperthyroidism. Study in general: Specimen type is peripheral blood, obtained at initial diagnosis before any treatment.

V was clipped by 8 bases and J by 2 bases; unmatched bases: 7. Germline-derived CDR1 and CDR2 are MGHDK and SYGVNS. This CDR3 is built from 15 residues. The study amplified TCR beta CDR3 regions using RNA transcripts. First-round RT-PCR with HTBI primers preceded a second-round multiplex PCR. Using its own MiXCR run on the multiplex PCR reads, TCRdb lists one record per CDR3 protein. This table holds about 740,000 distinct CDR3 sequences, around 40% found once. Ophthalmopathic donors had moderate-to-severe activity, CAS ≥3 and NOSPECS ≥4, with disease that had lasted under 3 months. Enrollment excluded any patients with other autoimmune diseases, uncontrolled infections, pregnancy or lactation. Physicians reached a diagnosis by relying on clinical symptoms, serum thyroxine, TRAb, thyroid ultrasound and orbital computed tomography.

The chain is built from TRBV25-1 and TRBJ2-2, with 8 nucleotides matching TRBD1. The sequencing sample was made of peripheral blood. The TCR comes from an adult man with Graves' ophthalmopathy. The CDR3 loop is CASSRQGINTGELFF. CDR3 in DNA: TGTGCCAGCTCTCGACAGGGGATTAACACCGGGGAGCTGTTTTTT.